This is a list of T cell receptor beta chains from one sample in a study of T-cell reconstitution after alpha-beta-depleted transplantation in children. TCRdb called the PCR reads again in MiXCR, with one record for every CDR3 protein. The sample carries approximately 1,000,000 distinct CDR3 sequences, about 29% recorded once. Sequencing used PBMCs, mostly from graft donor cells, obtained 360 days after TCRalphabeta/CD19-depleted stem cell transplant. The receptors come from a boy under two years old who had a stem cell transplant for SCID, so the T cells may come from the graft donor. The CDR3 runs from the conserved cysteine through the conserved F or W. The D gene is left open where the match is weak. Part of the rows lack a size; the others show once, few, many or a class for expanded clones.

abundance: -
len: 12
j_gene: TRBJ1-5
v_gene: TRBV5-1
d_gene: TRBD1
CDR3aa: CERDRADQPQHF
CDR3nt: TGCGAGCGGGACAGGGCTGACCAGCCCCAGCATTTT

abundance: -
len: 16
j_gene: TRBJ1-5
v_gene: TRBV16
d_gene: -
CDR3aa: CASSQFLRTSRQPQHF
CDR3nt: TGTGCCAGCAGCCAATTTCTAAGGACAAGTCGTCAGCCCCAGCATTTT

abundance: -
len: 14
j_gene: TRBJ2-5
v_gene: TRBV29-1
d_gene: -
CDR3aa: CSVDGLPAQETQYF
CDR3nt: TGCAGCGTTGATGGGCTACCCGCCCAAGAGACCCAGTACTTC

abundance: few
len: 15
j_gene: TRBJ2-5
v_gene: TRBV3-1
d_gene: TRBD1
CDR3aa: CASSPADRGGRRQYF
CDR3nt: TGTGCCAGCAGCCCCGCGGACAGGGGTGGGCGACGCCAGTACTTC

abundance: few
len: 16
j_gene: TRBJ1-2
v_gene: TRBV5-5
d_gene: -
CDR3aa: CASSLAGPGWGYGYTF
CDR3nt: TGTGCCAGCAGCTTGGCCGGACCAGGGTGGGGCTATGGCTACACCTTC

abundance: -
len: 14
j_gene: TRBJ2-3
v_gene: TRBV5-1
d_gene: -
CDR3aa: CASSFDGLTDTQYF
CDR3nt: TGCGCCAGCAGCTTCGACGGTTTGACGGATACGCAGTATTTT

abundance: -
len: 19
j_gene: TRBJ1-2
v_gene: TRBV6-5
d_gene: TRBD1
CDR3aa: CASSYSRIGQGLTNYGYTF
CDR3nt: TGTGCCAGCAGTTACTCGAGAATTGGACAGGGCCTGACTAACTATGGCTACACCTTC

abundance: -
len: 15
j_gene: TRBJ1-1
v_gene: TRBV5-1
d_gene: TRBD1
CDR3aa: CASSGGTVQFTEAFF
CDR3nt: TGCGCCAGCAGCGGGGGGACAGTACAATTCACTGAAGCTTTCTTT

abundance: few
len: 13
j_gene: TRBJ2-3
v_gene: TRBV14
d_gene: TRBD2
CDR3aa: CASSHVRLAAQYF
CDR3nt: TGTGCCAGCAGCCATGTGAGACTAGCGGCGCAGTATTTT

abundance: -
len: 11
j_gene: TRBJ2-5
v_gene: TRBV20-1
d_gene: -
CDR3aa: CSALVGGTQYF
CDR3nt: TGCAGTGCTCTCGTGGGAGGGACCCAGTACTTC

abundance: once
len: 12
j_gene: TRBJ1-2
v_gene: TRBV6-1
d_gene: -
CDR3aa: CASSERNYGYTF
CDR3nt: TGTGCCAGCAGTGAGCGTAACTATGGCTACACCTTC

abundance: few
len: 16
j_gene: TRBJ2-1
v_gene: TRBV18
d_gene: TRBD2
CDR3aa: CASSPNLAGAYNEQFF
CDR3nt: TGTGCCAGCTCACCAAATCTAGCGGGGGCCTACAATGAGCAGTTCTTC

abundance: -
len: 12
j_gene: TRBJ2-1
v_gene: TRBV20-1
d_gene: -
CDR3aa: CSARDTGIEQFF
CDR3nt: TGCAGTGCTAGAGATACCGGGATCGAGCAGTTCTTC

abundance: -
len: 15
j_gene: TRBJ2-3
v_gene: TRBV15
d_gene: -
CDR3aa: CATSTRQTASDTQYF
CDR3nt: TGTGCCACCAGCACAAGGCAGACTGCCTCGGATACGCAGTATTTT

abundance: -
len: 16
j_gene: TRBJ2-2
v_gene: TRBV24-1
d_gene: TRBD1
CDR3aa: CATSAAYRGRNGELFF
CDR3nt: TGTGCCACCAGTGCCGCATACAGGGGGCGAAACGGGGAGCTGTTTTTT

abundance: -
len: 15
j_gene: TRBJ2-7
v_gene: TRBV7-9
d_gene: TRBD1
CDR3aa: CASSLSRDRGYEQYF
CDR3nt: TGTGCCAGCAGCTTATCCCGGGACAGGGGCTACGAGCAGTACTTC